The source of this T cell receptor (beta chain) is a study of shared clonotypes between healthy human individuals. Germline lookup yields CDR1 MNHEY and CDR2 SMNVEV (reference sequence). The J segment lost 0 bases and the V segment lost 7 bases, leaving 14 bases of the junction unmatched. This CDR3 comprises 18 residues. Clones were sequenced by immunoSEQ multiplex PCR, and TCRdb holds only the in-frame ones, with some missing. The sample has roughly 890,000 clones, 80% to 95% seen once. CD8 cells classed as naive were CD45RO-negative and positively selected for CCR7, excluding terminally differentiated effector memory CD45RA+ cells. Comment on this clone: Its antigen is as yet unknown.

Study outcomes and limitations: The study generally estimated greater richness for naive than memory subsets.

Specimen: naive CD8+ T cells sorted from blood. This receptor was identified in a man aged 25-40 years in good health. This rearrangement joins TRBV27 to TRBJ2-1; 8 bases fit TRBD1. The CDR3 reads CASKDGTGPESSYNEQFF. The CDR3 DNA is TGTGCCAGCAAAGACGGGACAGGACCCGAGAGCTCCTACAATGAGCAGTTCTTC.